These 7 T cell receptor beta chains were sequenced from one sample in a study of blood T cell repertoires in COVID-19. Produced via immunoSEQ multiplex PCR; TCRdb's table is partial and in-frame only. The data contain about 130,000 clones, approximately 88% of them singletons. Source material: peripheral blood. The receptors were gathered from a middle-aged man with acute or convalescent COVID-19.

This chain joins TRBV30 and TRBJ1-1; 7 bases are a match to TRBD1. The V segment lost 2 bases and the J segment 4 bases; nucleotides outside the gene matches: 4. Germline lookup yields CDR1 GTSNPN and CDR2 SVGIG (reference sequence). CDR3 length: 13 residues. The chain's CDR3 is CAWSSAGGTEAFF. In DNA, the CDR3 is TGTGCCTGGAGTTCGGCAGGGGGCACTGAAGCTTTCTTT.

This clone occurred once. The chain joins TRBV9 to TRBJ1-3; 9 bases are a match to TRBD1. CDR3 length: 16 amino acids. Germline V gene data show CDR1 as SGDLS and CDR2 as YYNGEE. J lost 3 bases, V lost 0 bases, and 4 bases had no gene match. CDR3 in amino acids: CASSVETGGFGNTIYF. Here the CDR3 DNA reads TGTGCCAGCAGCGTAGAGACAGGGGGTTTTGGAAACACCATATATTTT.

The rearrangement links TRBV2 to TRBJ2-2; possibly TRBD2 for D (7 bases). Germline V CDR1 and CDR2: SNHLY, FYNNEI. CDR3 length equals 15 residues. V dropped 7 bases and J dropped 2 bases, with 14 bases sitting between them. CDR3 amino acids: CASKVGGANTGELFF. DNA for the CDR3: TGTGCCAGCAAGGTTGGGGGGGCTAACACCGGGGAGCTGTTTTTT.

The count of this clone is one. The chain combines TRBV4-1 with TRBJ1-1; D is undetermined. This CDR3 comprises 13 residues. With 6 bases removed from V and 0 bases from J, the gap between germline ends came to 8 bases. Germline V gene lookup returns CDR1 MGHRA and CDR2 YSYEKL. The DNA for the CDR3 is TGCGCCAGCAGTCCGCGGCTGAACACTGAAGCTTTCTTT. This codes for CASSPRLNTEAFF.

The chain couples TRBV6-1 to TRBJ1-3; a weak D match, TRBD1 (6 bases). The CDR3 runs 19 residues. V was cut by 4 bases and J by 0 bases, with 22 bases left in between. In germline, CDR1 is MNHNS, CDR2 SASEGT. The CDR3 DNA sequence: TGTGCCAGCAGTGGTGACCGAGGGGGGGTAGGGGGCTCTGGAAACACCATATATTTT. Its translation: CASSGDRGGVGGSGNTIYF.

V and J are TRBV19 and TRBJ2-1; 16 bases match TRBD2. This CDR3 has 17 amino acids. Germline CDR1 reads LNHDA; CDR2 reads SQIVND (reference sequence). Losses at the gene ends were 0 bases for V and 8 bases for J; bases not matched to a gene: 4. CDR3 in amino acids: CASSIEGLAGGPHEQFF. The DNA for the CDR3 is TGTGCCAGTAGTATAGAGGGACTAGCGGGGGGGCCCCATGAGCAGTTCTTC.

The chain is built from TRBV2 and TRBJ1-2; D gene ambiguous. With 2 bases removed from V and 2 bases from J, the gap between germline ends came to 3 bases. The germline CDR1 and CDR2 sequences are SNHLY and FYNNEI. The CDR3 runs 12 residues. The DNA of the CDR3 is TGTGCCAGCAGTGAAAGCAACTATGGCTACACCTTC. Its protein is CASSESNYGYTF.